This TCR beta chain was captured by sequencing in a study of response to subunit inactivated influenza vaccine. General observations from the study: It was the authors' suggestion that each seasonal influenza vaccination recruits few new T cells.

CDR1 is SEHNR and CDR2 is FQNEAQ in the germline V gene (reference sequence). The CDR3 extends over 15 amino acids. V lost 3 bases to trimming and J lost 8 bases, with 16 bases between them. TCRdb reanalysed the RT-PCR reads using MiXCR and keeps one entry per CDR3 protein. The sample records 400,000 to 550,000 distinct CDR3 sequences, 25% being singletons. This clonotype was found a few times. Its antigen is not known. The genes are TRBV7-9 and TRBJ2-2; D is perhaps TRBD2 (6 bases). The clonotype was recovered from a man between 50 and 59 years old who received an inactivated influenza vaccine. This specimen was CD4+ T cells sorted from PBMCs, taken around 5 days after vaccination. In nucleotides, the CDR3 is TGTGCCAGCAGCTTGGGGGGAATTCGGTCTGGGGAGCTGTTTTTT. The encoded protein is CASSLGGIRSGELFF.